The 17 T cell receptor beta chains below were found in one sample sequenced in a study of blood T cell repertoires in COVID-19. Sequencing was performed with immunoSEQ multiplex PCR; in TCRdb, only in-frame clones are kept and a portion is missing. Of about 100,000 clones in the sample, roughly 85% were seen once. The sequencing sample was made of peripheral blood. The receptors shown here come from an older man with active or convalescent COVID-19.

This clone was picked up many times. The chain carries TRBV19 and TRBJ2-7; TRBD2 aligns across 7 bases. This CDR3 region has 14 residues. Per germline, CDR1 LNHDA and CDR2 SQIVND (reference sequence). The junction had 5 bases not matched to a gene; V was cut back by 3 bases and J by 3 bases. CDR3: CASSIAGEIYEQYF. DNA for the CDR3: TGTGCCAGTAGTATTGCGGGAGAGATCTACGAGCAGTACTTC.

The chain carries TRBV6-5 and TRBJ1-2; tentatively, D is TRBD1 (6 bases). The CDR3 runs 12 residues. Germline CDR1 MNHEY, CDR2 SVGAGI. The V and J ends lost 5 bases and 5 bases respectively, with 9 bases between them. The CDR3 loop is CASSTGRYGYTF. CDR3 nucleotide sequence: TGTGCCAGCAGTACAGGGCGGTATGGCTACACCTTC.

The J gene is TRBJ2-7, the V gene TRBV7-8; a possible D gene is TRBD1 (6 bases). Trimming pared 4 bases from V and 0 bases from J, leaving 16 bases between. The CDR3 covers 16 residues. Germline V lookup: CDR1 SGHVS, CDR2 FQNEAQ. The CDR3 loop is CASSSNQRDISYEQYF. DNA for the CDR3: TGTGCCAGCAGCTCGAACCAACGGGACATCTCCTACGAGCAGTACTTC.

This clone appeared a few times. The chain uses TRBV18 and TRBJ1-3; tentatively, D is TRBD1 (6 bases). The V end was cut by 6 bases, the J end by 1 base, with 13 bases between. The CDR3 extends over 15 amino acids. The germline gives CDR1 KGHSH, CDR2 LQKENI. The CDR3: CASSTGGASGNTIYF. Here the CDR3 DNA reads TGTGCCAGCTCGACGGGGGGGGCATCTGGAAACACCATATATTTT.

This chain uses TRBV6-2 or TRBV6-3 with TRBJ1-1; D is uncertain. The CDR3 covers 14 residues. Trimming stripped 6 bases from V and 2 bases from J, with 13 bases between. CDR1 and CDR2 from the germline V gene are MNHEY and SVGEGT. CDR3 region: CASSPRGPNTEAFF. For the CDR3, the DNA is TGTGCCAGCAGCCCCAGAGGGCCTAACACTGAAGCTTTCTTT.

In its sample, this clone was seen many times. The chain recombines TRBV19 with TRBJ2-5; TRBD1 is a possible D gene (5 bases). V was pared by 7 bases and J by 2 bases, with 11 bases between. Germline lookup yields CDR1 LNHDA and CDR2 SQIVND (reference sequence). There are 13 residues in the CDR3. CDR3 nucleotides: TGTGCCAGTATGGTAAGGGGACAAGAGACCCAGTACTTC. It is translated as CASMVRGQETQYF.

The chain links TRBV5-1 to TRBJ1-1, with D perhaps TRBD1 (5 bases). The length of the CDR3 is 13 residues. Germline CDR1 reads SGHRS; CDR2 reads YFSETQ. Trimming stripped 5 bases from V and 4 bases from J, with 12 bases between. The CDR3 loop reads CASSDLGGTEAFF. The CDR3, as DNA: TGCGCCAGCAGTGATTTGGGGGGCACTGAAGCTTTCTTT.

The genes are TRBV6-6 and TRBJ1-1; 9 nucleotides match TRBD1. V lost 5 bases and J lost 1; bases outside the gene matches: 17. The CDR3 is made up of 19 amino acids. The germline CDR1 and CDR2 sequences are MNHNY and SVGAGI (reference sequence). CDR3: CASSLLTITGGAGNTEAFF. In DNA form, the CDR3 reads TGTGCCAGCAGTCTACTTACCATAACAGGGGGCGCGGGGAACACTGAAGCTTTCTTT.

This chain connects TRBV4-1 to TRBJ2-2; no clear D. The CDR3 is made up of 12 amino acids. CDR1 and CDR2 (germline): MGHRA, YSYEKL. Between the trimmed V and J ends, which lost 8 bases and 3 bases, there was a span of 7 bases. CDR3 DNA: TGCGCCAGCTCCCCATACACCGGGGAGCTGTTTTTT. Its protein product is CASSPYTGELFF.

The rearrangement uses TRBV6-5 and TRBJ1-6, with D maybe TRBD1 (6 bases). From germline, CDR1 is MNHEY and CDR2 SVGAGI. Trimming took 10 bases from V and 10 from J, leaving 17 bases between them. The CDR3 is 13 amino acids. The CDR3 is CATNRDFRSPLHF. The CDR3 DNA is TGTGCCACAAACAGGGATTTCAGGTCACCCCTCCACTTT.

The chain couples TRBV30 to TRBJ2-3, with 9 bases fitting TRBD1. From germline, CDR1 is GTSNPN and CDR2 SVGIG (reference sequence). This CDR3 is built from 14 residues. V gave up 5 bases and J gave up 3 bases; unmatched junction bases: 6. The CDR3 bases are TGTGCCTGGCACAGGGGGCGAAGAACAGATACGCAGTATTTT. Residues: CAWHRGRRTDTQYF. Together with reference TRBV30 and TRBJ2-3, the CDR3 gives the full variable domain: SQTIHQWPATLVQPVGSPLSLECTVEGTSNPNLYWYRQAAGRGLQLLFYSVGIGQISSEVPQNLSASRPQDRQFILSSKKLLLSDSGFYLCAWHRGRRTDTQYFGPGTRLTVL.

The genes are TRBV6-6 and TRBJ1-6; D gene ambiguous. Germline V gives CDR1 MNHNY, CDR2 SVGAGI (reference sequence). Between the trimmed V and J ends, which lost 1 base and 14 bases, there was a span of 9 bases. CDR3 size: 12 residues. CDR3 sequence (DNA): TGTGCCAGCAGTTACTATGGCGGTACCCTCCACTTT. It yields the protein CASSYYGGTLHF.

The rearrangement uses TRBV5-5 and TRBJ2-2; 8 bases align to TRBD1. Per germline, CDR1 SGHKS and CDR2 YYEKEE (reference sequence). V lost 4 bases, J lost 4 bases, and 9 bases stayed unmatched. CDR3 size: 16 residues. CDR3 nucleotides: TGTGCCAGCAGCGGCCTTGGACAGGGCATCACCGGGGAGCTGTTTTTT. Translating it yields CASSGLGQGITGELFF. The variable domain in full, completed from reference TRBV5-5 and TRBJ2-2, reads DAGVTQSPTHLIKTRGQQVTLRCSPISGHKSVSWYQQVLGQGPQFIFQYYEKEERGRGNFPDRFSARQFPNYSSELNVNALLLGDSALYLCASSGLGQGITGELFFGEGSRLTVL.

The genes are TRBV28 and TRBJ1-6, with unresolved D. This CDR3 region has 16 residues. Germline loops: CDR1 MDHEN, CDR2 SYDVKM. Trimming pared 8 bases from V and 7 bases from J, leaving 21 bases between. Here the CDR3 DNA reads TGTGCCAGCTGCGGAGGTGGTGGCATAGGGAATTCACCCCTCCACTTT. This encodes CASCGGGGIGNSPLHF.

This clone came up once. The V call is TRBV7-8, the J call TRBJ1-3, with TRBD1 matching over 8 bases. Unmatched junction bases numbered 4, after V lost 1 base and J lost 2 bases. CDR1 is SGHVS, CDR2 FQNEAQ, per germline. CDR3 length: 16 amino acids. The CDR3 is CASSLVHRGAGNTIYF. CDR3 nucleotides: TGTGCCAGCAGCTTAGTTCACAGGGGGGCTGGAAACACCATATATTTT. Full variable domain (rest looked up from reference TRBV7-8 and TRBJ1-3): GAGVSQSPRYKVAKRGQDVALRCDPISGHVSLFWYQQALGQGPEFLTYFQNEAQLDKSGLPSDRFFAERPEGSVSTLKIQRTQQEDSAVYLCASSLVHRGAGNTIYFGEGSWLTVV.

The V call is TRBV9, the J call TRBJ1-2; no definite D call. V was cut by 4 bases and J by 8 bases, with 18 bases left in between. Per germline, CDR1 SGDLS and CDR2 YYNGEE. This CDR3 is built from 14 residues. For the CDR3, the DNA is TGTGCCAGCAGCCGGGAAGAGGCGGCCGGGGGCTACACCTTC. It specifies CASSREEAAGGYTF. The whole variable domain, remainder taken from reference TRBV9 and TRBJ1-2, is DSGVTQTPKHLITATGQRVTLRCSPRSGDLSVYWYQQSLDQGLQFLIQYYNGEERAKGNILERFSAQQFPDLHSELNLSSLELGDSALYFCASSREEAAGGYTFGSGTRLTVV.

The CDR3 loop reads CASSPDGGNEQFF. The CDR3 DNA follows: TGTGCCAGCTCACCAGACGGGGGCAATGAGCAGTTCTTC. The chain couples TRBV18 to TRBJ2-1; D perhaps matches TRBD2 (6 bases). The germline V and J ends were trimmed by 2 bases and 6 bases, with 8 bases remaining between them. In germline, CDR1 is KGHSH, CDR2 LQKENI. The CDR3 sequence is 13 residues long.